Each of the 10 T cell receptor beta chains below was sequenced from the same sample in a study of blood T cell repertoires in COVID-19 (dated by TCRdb to 2019 to 2021). Libraries were constructed by the immunoSEQ multiplex PCR assay. The table comes from immuneACCESS by way of TCRdb, which keeps in-frame sequences with V and J called. Part of the clones is missing from these tables; in studies checked, under half for an unresolved V gene and the rest for unknown reasons. Recorded for this sample are 90,000 to 120,000 clones; about 80% of them occurred a single time. The top ten clonotypes cover approximately 3.4% of the sample. The sample was peripheral blood. The receptors shown here come from a woman of 80 years or more with active or convalescent COVID-19.

This clone showed up just once. The J gene is TRBJ2-2, the V gene TRBV4-2, with TRBD2 as a possible D gene (6 bases). Looked up from germline, CDR1 is LGHNA and CDR2 is YNFKEQ. V was trimmed by 8 bases and J by 5 bases, leaving 18 bases between them. The CDR3 is made up of 15 amino acids. The CDR3 sequence: CASGSRLVQTGELFF. The CDR3 coding sequence is TGTGCCAGCGGCTCAAGACTAGTTCAGACCGGGGAGCTGTTTTTT.

As DNA, the CDR3 is TGTGCCAGCAGCCGACAGGGGAGTTGGAACACTGAAGCTTTCTTT. Its protein product is CASSRQGSWNTEAFF. The J gene is TRBJ1-1, the V gene TRBV6-6; 8 bases align to TRBD1. CDR1 and CDR2 from the germline V gene are MNHNY and SVGAGI (reference sequence). With 6 bases clipped from V and 1 base from J, the junction kept 7 bases outside the gene matches. This CDR3 region has 15 residues.

This clone was recorded many times. The chain combines TRBV5-1 with TRBJ2-5, with TRBD1 identical over 7 bases. Germline-derived CDR1 and CDR2 are SGHRS and YFSETQ. CDR3 length: 13 amino acids. V lost 4 bases to trimming and J lost 5 bases; unmatched junction nucleotides: 5. The DNA of the CDR3 is TGCGCCAGCAGCATACAGGGGCTGGAGACCCAGTACTTC. Translating gives CASSIQGLETQYF. Variable domain in full (rest from reference TRBV5-1 and TRBJ2-5): KAGVTQTPRYLIKTRGQQVTLSCSPISGHRSVSWYQQTPGQGLQFLFEYFSETQRNKGNFPGRFSGRQFSNSRSEMNVSTLELGDSALYLCASSIQGLETQYFGPGTRLLVL.

This rearrangement joins TRBV9 to TRBJ1-2; the D gene is possibly TRBD1 (5 bases). Trimming left V 6 bases short and J 5 bases short, with 14 bases between. This CDR3 has 13 amino acids. Germline CDR1 SGDLS, CDR2 YYNGEE. The CDR3 reads CASNRGTEYGYTF. The CDR3 DNA follows: TGTGCCAGCAACCGGGGGACGGAGTATGGCTACACCTTC.

V gene TRBV18 combines with J gene TRBJ1-5; 9 bases are shared with TRBD1. The V and J ends lost 1 base and 2 bases, in that order; junction bases with no gene match: 12. The CDR3 contains 19 residues. CDR1 and CDR2 (germline): KGHSH, LQKENI. The chain's CDR3 is CASSPRRDRVFGGNQPQHF. In DNA form, the CDR3 reads TGTGCCAGCTCACCACGCCGGGACAGGGTGTTCGGGGGCAATCAGCCCCAGCATTTT.

The chain combines TRBV7-9 with TRBJ2-5; 8 bases are shared with TRBD1. The CDR3 extends over 15 amino acids. CDR1 is SEHNR, CDR2 FQNEAQ, per germline (reference sequence). J gave up 5 bases and V 6 bases, and 11 bases lay outside the gene matches. The CDR3, as DNA: TGTGCCAGCAGTCCAGCGAACACAGGGGGGGAGACCCAGTACTTC. Translation gives CASSPANTGGETQYF.

The chain joins TRBV5-3 to TRBJ1-4, with 9 bases identical to TRBD1. TRBV5-3 is known as an ORF, though its function is uncertain. There are 15 residues in the CDR3. Trimming at V came to 3 bases and at J to 7 bases, leaving 7 bases not matched to a gene. The chain's CDR3 is CARSSGQGRGEKLFF. The CDR3, as DNA: TGTGCCAGAAGCTCTGGACAGGGGCGCGGTGAAAAACTGTTTTTT.

The chain employs TRBV3-1 (or the pseudogene TRBV3-2) and TRBJ2-7; 7 bases match TRBD1. Germline V gives CDR1 LGHDT, CDR2 YNNKEL (reference sequence). There are 16 residues in the CDR3. The V and J ends lost 4 bases and 6 bases, in that order; junction bases with no gene match: 15. CDR3 bases: TGTGCCAGCAGCCGGTCCACAGGGGCGAGGGTGGTCGAGCAGTACTTC. Its protein is CASSRSTGARVVEQYF.

V usage is TRBV4-1 and J usage is TRBJ2-7; 8 nucleotides match TRBD2. Per the germline V gene, CDR1 is MGHRA and CDR2 is YSYEKL. The CDR3 has 16 amino acids. The J segment lost 0 bases and the V segment lost 2 bases, leaving 6 bases of the junction unmatched. CDR3 in DNA: TGCGCCAGCAGCCAAATCCCCGGGACTAGCTCCTACGAGCAGTACTTC. Protein product: CASSQIPGTSSYEQYF.

This chain links TRBV28 with TRBJ1-2, with D possibly matching TRBD1 (5 bases). CDR1 is MDHEN, CDR2 SYDVKM, per germline. Trimming took 2 bases from V and 3 from J, leaving 16 bases between them. This CDR3 region has 16 residues. The CDR3, as DNA: TGTGCCAGCAGTTTACAGGTGGACGGGACTTACTATGGCTACACCTTC. Encoded protein: CASSLQVDGTYYGYTF.